This T cell receptor (beta chain) was recovered during a study of shared clonotypes between healthy human individuals. Across the study: The plates for each donor numbered three CD4 naive, three CD4 memory, two CD8 naive and one CD8 memory.

It was at deep level that the assay was run. The sorted-subset replicate PCRs were given around 200 ng DNA, which is tens of thousands of T cell genomes. Sequencing was performed with immunoSEQ multiplex PCR; in TCRdb, only in-frame clones are kept and a portion is missing. The repertoire consists of approximately 110,000 clones, with approximately 70% occurring once and the leading ten covering under 30%. CDR1 and CDR2 from the germline V gene are LGHNA and YNFKEQ. V lost 4 bases, J lost 5 bases, and 11 bases stayed unmatched. The CDR3 is 16 amino acids. This clone has ten or more counts. To make CD8 memory, CD45RO+ cells were put together with CCR7-negative CD45RA+ TemRA cells.

The sequence was collected from a young woman in good health. Sequencing used memory CD8+ T cells sorted from blood. Sample subset: CD45RO+ cells pooled with CCR7-negative TemRA cells. The V call is TRBV4-2, the J call TRBJ2-7; 10 bases match TRBD2. DNA for the CDR3: TGTGCCAGCAGCCCAGAACGGACTAGCGGTTCCCACGAGCAGTACTTC. It is translated as CASSPERTSGSHEQYF.